This T cell receptor beta chain was observed in a study of blood T cell repertoires in COVID-19. CDR1 is SEHNR, CDR2 FQNEAQ, per germline (reference sequence). With V trimmed by 4 bases and J by 4 bases, 7 bases remained unmatched. The CDR3 spans 17 residues. Assay: immunoSEQ multiplex PCR; the TCRdb copy retains only in-frame clones and omits some. The sample lists about 410,000 clones, roughly nine tenths occurring once. This sequence joins TRBV7-9 and TRBJ2-6; 10 nucleotides agree with TRBD2. The source is a woman aged 25 to 45 who had recovered from COVID-19. Sequencing used PBMCs or T cells enriched from blood (not recorded which). The CDR3 region has the DNA TGTGCCAGCAGCTCGCTAGCGGGAGTGGTGGGGGCCAACGTCCTGACTTTC. Translation gives CASSSLAGVVGANVLTF.